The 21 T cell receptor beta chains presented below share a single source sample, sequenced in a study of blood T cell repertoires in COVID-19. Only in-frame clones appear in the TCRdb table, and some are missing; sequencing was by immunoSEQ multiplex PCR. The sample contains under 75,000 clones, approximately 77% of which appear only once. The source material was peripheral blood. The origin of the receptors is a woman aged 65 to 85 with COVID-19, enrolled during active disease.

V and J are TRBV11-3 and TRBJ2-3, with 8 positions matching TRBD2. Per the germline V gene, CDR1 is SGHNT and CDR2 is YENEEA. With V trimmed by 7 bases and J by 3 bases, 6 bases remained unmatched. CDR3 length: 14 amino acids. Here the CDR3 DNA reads TGTGCCAGCAAGGGACTAGGGTTTACAGATACGCAGTATTTT. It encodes CASKGLGFTDTQYF.

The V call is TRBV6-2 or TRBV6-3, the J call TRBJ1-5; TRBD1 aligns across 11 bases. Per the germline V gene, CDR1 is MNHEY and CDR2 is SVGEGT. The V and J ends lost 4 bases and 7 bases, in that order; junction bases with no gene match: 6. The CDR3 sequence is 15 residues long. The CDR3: CASSFGQGARQPQHF. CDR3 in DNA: TGTGCCAGCAGTTTCGGACAGGGGGCAAGACAGCCCCAGCATTTT.

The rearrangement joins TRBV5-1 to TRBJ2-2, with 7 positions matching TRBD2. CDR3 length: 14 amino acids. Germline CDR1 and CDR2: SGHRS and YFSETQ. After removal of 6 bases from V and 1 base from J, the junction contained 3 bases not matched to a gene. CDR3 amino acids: CASIAGVNTGELFF. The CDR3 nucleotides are TGCGCCAGCATCGCGGGAGTGAACACCGGGGAGCTGTTTTTT.

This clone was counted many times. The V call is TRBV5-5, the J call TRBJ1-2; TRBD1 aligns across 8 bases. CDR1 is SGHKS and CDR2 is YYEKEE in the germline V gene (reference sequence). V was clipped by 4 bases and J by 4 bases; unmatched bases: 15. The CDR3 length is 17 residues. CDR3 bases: TGTGCCAGCAGCCTGAGGCCAGGGGGCGCCTCGGGCTATGGCTACACCTTC. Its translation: CASSLRPGGASGYGYTF.

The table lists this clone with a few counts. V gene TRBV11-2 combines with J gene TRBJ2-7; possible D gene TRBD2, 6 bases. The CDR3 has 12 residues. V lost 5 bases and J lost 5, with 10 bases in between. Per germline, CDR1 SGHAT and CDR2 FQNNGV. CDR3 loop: CASSPLANEQYF. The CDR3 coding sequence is TGTGCCAGCAGCCCGCTAGCGAACGAGCAGTACTTC.

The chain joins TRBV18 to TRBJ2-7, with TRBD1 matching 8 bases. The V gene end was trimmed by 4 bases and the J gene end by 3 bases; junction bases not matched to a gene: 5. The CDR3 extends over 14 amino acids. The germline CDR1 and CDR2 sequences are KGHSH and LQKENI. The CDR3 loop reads CASSRQGTSYEQYF. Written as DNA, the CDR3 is TGTGCCAGCTCACGACAGGGGACGAGCTACGAGCAGTACTTC.

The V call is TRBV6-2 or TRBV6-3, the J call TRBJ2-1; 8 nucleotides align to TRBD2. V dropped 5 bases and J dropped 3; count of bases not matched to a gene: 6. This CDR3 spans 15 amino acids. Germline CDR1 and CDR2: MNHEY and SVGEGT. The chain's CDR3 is CASSPSAGGYNEQFF. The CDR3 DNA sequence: TGTGCCAGCAGTCCCTCGGCGGGAGGCTACAATGAGCAGTTCTTC.

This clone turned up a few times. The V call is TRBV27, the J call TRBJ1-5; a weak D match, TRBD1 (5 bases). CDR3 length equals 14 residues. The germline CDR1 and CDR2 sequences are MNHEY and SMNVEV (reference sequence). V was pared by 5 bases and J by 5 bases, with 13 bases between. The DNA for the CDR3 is TGTGCCAGCAGTCCCGAAACAGGCGATCAGCCCCAGCATTTT. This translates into CASSPETGDQPQHF.

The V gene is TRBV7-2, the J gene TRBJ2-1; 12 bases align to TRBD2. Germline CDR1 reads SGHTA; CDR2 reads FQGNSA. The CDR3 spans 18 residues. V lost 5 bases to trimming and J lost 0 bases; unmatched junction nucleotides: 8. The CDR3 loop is CASSLGLAGRSSYNEQFF. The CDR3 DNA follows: TGTGCCAGCAGCCTAGGACTAGCGGGGCGAAGCTCCTACAATGAGCAGTTCTTC. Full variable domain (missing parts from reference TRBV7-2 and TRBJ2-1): GAGVSQSPSNKVTEKGKDVELRCDPISGHTALYWYRQSLGQGLEFLIYFQGNSAPDKSGLPSDRFSAERTGGSVSTLTIQRTQQEDSAVYLCASSLGLAGRSSYNEQFFGPGTRLTVL.

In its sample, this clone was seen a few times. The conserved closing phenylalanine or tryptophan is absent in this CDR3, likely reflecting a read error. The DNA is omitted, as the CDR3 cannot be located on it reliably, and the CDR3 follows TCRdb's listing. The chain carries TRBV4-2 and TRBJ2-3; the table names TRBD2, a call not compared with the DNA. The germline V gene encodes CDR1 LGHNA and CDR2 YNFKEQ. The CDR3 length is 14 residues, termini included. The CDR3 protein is CASSLSERGDPPIL.

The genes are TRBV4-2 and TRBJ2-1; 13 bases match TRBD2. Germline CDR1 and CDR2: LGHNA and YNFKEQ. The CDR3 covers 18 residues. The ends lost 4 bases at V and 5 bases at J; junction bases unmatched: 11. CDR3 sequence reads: CASSRGTGLAGANNEQFF. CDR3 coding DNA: TGTGCCAGCAGCCGGGGTACAGGACTAGCGGGGGCCAACAATGAGCAGTTCTTC.

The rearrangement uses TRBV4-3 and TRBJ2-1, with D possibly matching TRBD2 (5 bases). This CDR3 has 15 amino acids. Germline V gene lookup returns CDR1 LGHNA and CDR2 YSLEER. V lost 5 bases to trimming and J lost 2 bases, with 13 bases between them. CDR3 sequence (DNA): TGCGCCAGCAGCGCCGGGCTAGCCACCTACAATGAGCAGTTCTTC. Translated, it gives CASSAGLATYNEQFF.

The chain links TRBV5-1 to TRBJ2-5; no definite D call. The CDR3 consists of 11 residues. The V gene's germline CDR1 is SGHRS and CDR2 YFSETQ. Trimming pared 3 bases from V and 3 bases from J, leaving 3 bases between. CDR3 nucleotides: TGCGCCAGCAGCTCCAAAGAGACCCAGTACTTC. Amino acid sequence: CASSSKETQYF. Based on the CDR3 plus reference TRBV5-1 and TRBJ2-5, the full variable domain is KAGVTQTPRYLIKTRGQQVTLSCSPISGHRSVSWYQQTPGQGLQFLFEYFSETQRNKGNFPGRFSGRQFSNSRSEMNVSTLELGDSALYLCASSSKETQYFGPGTRLLVL.

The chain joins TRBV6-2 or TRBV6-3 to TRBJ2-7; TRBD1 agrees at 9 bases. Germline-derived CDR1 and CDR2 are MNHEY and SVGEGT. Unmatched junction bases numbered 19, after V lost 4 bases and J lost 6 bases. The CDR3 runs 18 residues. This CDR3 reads CASSLLQLYRGRASEQYF. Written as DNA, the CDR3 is TGTGCCAGCAGTTTACTCCAACTTTACAGGGGGCGTGCGAGCGAGCAGTACTTC.

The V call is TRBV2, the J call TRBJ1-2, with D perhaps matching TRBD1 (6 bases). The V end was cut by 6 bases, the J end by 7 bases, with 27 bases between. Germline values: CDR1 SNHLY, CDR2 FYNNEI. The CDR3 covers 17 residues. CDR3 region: CASSGWRNTGPFGGYTF. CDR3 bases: TGTGCCAGCAGCGGATGGAGGAACACAGGGCCCTTCGGTGGCTACACCTTC.

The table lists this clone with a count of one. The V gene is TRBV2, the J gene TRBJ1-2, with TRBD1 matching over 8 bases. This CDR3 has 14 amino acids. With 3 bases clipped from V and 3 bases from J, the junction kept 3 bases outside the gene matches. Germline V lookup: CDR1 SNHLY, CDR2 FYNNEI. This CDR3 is CASSEQGADYGYTF. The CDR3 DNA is TGTGCCAGCAGTGAGCAGGGGGCTGACTATGGCTACACCTTC.

In nucleotides, the CDR3 is TGTGCCAGCAGTGAAGCCAGGGGTCCCACTGAAGCTTTCTTT. Protein sequence: CASSEARGPTEAFF. This chain uses TRBV6-1 with TRBJ1-1; the D gene is possibly TRBD1 (6 bases). Germline values: CDR1 MNHNS, CDR2 SASEGT. Deletions cut 0 bases from V and 4 bases from J, with 9 bases between. This CDR3 has 14 residues.

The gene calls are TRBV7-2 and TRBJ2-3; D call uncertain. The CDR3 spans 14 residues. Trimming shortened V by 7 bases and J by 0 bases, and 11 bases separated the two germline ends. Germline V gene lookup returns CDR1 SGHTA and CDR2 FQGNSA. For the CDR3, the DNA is TGTGCCAGCAAAACAACCCCTAGCACAGATACGCAGTATTTT. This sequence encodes CASKTTPSTDTQYF.

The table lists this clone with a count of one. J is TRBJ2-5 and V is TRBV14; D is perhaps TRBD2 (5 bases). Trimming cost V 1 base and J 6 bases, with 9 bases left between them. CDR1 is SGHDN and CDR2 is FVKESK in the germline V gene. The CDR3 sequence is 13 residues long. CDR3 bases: TGTGCCAGCAGCCAAGGGGAGAGGAAGACCCAGTACTTC. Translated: CASSQGERKTQYF.

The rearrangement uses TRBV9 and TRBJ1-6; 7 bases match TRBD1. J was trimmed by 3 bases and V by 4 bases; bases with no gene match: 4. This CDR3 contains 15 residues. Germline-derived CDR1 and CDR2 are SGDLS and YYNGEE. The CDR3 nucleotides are TGTGCCAGCAGCCCGGGACAGAGCTATAATTCACCCCTCCACTTT. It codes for CASSPGQSYNSPLHF. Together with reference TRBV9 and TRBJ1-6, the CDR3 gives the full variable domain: DSGVTQTPKHLITATGQRVTLRCSPRSGDLSVYWYQQSLDQGLQFLIQYYNGEERAKGNILERFSAQQFPDLHSELNLSSLELGDSALYFCASSPGQSYNSPLHFGNGTRLTVT.

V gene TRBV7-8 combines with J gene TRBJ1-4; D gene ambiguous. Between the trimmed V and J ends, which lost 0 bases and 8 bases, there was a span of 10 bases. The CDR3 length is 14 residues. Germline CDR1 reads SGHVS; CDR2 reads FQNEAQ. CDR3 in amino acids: CASSLAVGGEKLFF. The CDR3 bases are TGTGCCAGCAGCTTAGCGGTGGGAGGAGAAAAACTGTTTTTT.